Presented here are 5 T cell receptor beta chains from one specimen sequenced in a study of response to subunit inactivated influenza vaccine (dated by TCRdb to the late 2010s). Receptor amplification or capture employed RT-PCR. TCRdb shows the sequencer as Illumina HiSeq 2500. The public reads were reprocessed in TCRdb via fastp at Q25 and MiXCR, keeping in-frame beta chains. Every entry covers one CDR3 protein and lists the most common genes and DNA from its rows. The sample table records 450,000 to 700,000 distinct CDR3 sequences; 11% to 15% of these occur just once. The biggest ten clones account for approximately 10% of the sample. The starting material was PBMCs from blood, obtained 11 to 12 days after vaccination. The receptor set was obtained from a man aged 45-65 years who received an inactivated influenza vaccine. Donor details come from another sample of the same person, matched by shared clones.

V usage is TRBV29-1 and J usage is TRBJ2-2, with D possibly being TRBD1 (6 bases). Trimming left V 4 bases short and J 4 bases short, with 13 bases between. The CDR3 has 14 residues. Germline CDR1 SQVTM, CDR2 ANQGSEA. This CDR3 is CSVVEADSTGELFF. The CDR3 region has the DNA TGCAGCGTTGTGGAGGCGGACAGCACCGGGGAGCTGTTTTTT.

This clonotype was found many times. The rearrangement links TRBV20-1 to TRBJ2-3; TRBD2 might be the D (5 bases). From germline, CDR1 is DFQATT and CDR2 SNEGSKA (reference sequence). V gave up 0 bases and J gave up 1 base, with 14 bases separating them. The CDR3 length is 16 residues. The chain's CDR3 is CSARDLRGIRTDTQYF. In nucleotides, the CDR3 is TGCAGTGCTAGAGATCTCAGAGGGATCCGCACAGATACGCAGTATTTT.

This rearrangement joins TRBV20-1 to TRBJ1-1, with TRBD1 as a possible D gene (6 bases). Deletions cut 3 bases from V and 8 bases from J, with 10 bases between. The germline V gene has CDR1 DFQATT and CDR2 SNEGSKA (reference sequence). There are 11 residues in the CDR3. The CDR3 loop reads CSARKGQEAFF. For the CDR3, the DNA is TGCAGTGCTAGGAAGGGACAAGAAGCTTTCTTT.

Many counts were recorded for this clonotype. The rearrangement links TRBV12-3 or TRBV12-4 to TRBJ2-4; 8 bases match TRBD1. This CDR3 region has 16 residues. The V segment lost 5 bases and the J segment 1 base; nucleotides outside the gene matches: 7. The chain's CDR3 is CASSTTGAFAKNIQYF. The CDR3 nucleotides read TGTGCCAGCAGTACGACAGGGGCCTTCGCCAAAAACATTCAGTACTTC.

This clonotype came up a few times. V usage is TRBV5-5 and J usage is TRBJ2-4; perhaps TRBD2 as D (5 bases). The germline V and J ends were trimmed by 2 bases and 0 bases, with 18 bases remaining between them. CDR1 and CDR2 (germline): SGHKS, YYEKEE (reference sequence). The CDR3 length is 18 residues. CDR3 loop: CASSFTGYAPEAKNIQYF. CDR3 DNA: TGTGCCAGCAGCTTTACGGGGTATGCACCCGAAGCCAAAAACATTCAGTACTTC. Full variable domain (missing parts from reference TRBV5-5 and TRBJ2-4): DAGVTQSPTHLIKTRGQQVTLRCSPISGHKSVSWYQQVLGQGPQFIFQYYEKEERGRGNFPDRFSARQFPNYSSELNVNALLLGDSALYLCASSFTGYAPEAKNIQYFGAGTRLSVL.